The source of this T cell receptor (beta chain) is a study of blood T cell repertoires in COVID-19. Study background: COVID-19 samples, acute and convalescent, were from the United States, Italy and Spain. T cells, B-cell-depleted T cells, or PBMCs provided the cDNA or gDNA that served as material.

Per the original data handling: Reference gene primer amplification in the assay estimated nucleated cell counts. Method: immunoSEQ multiplex PCR; TCRdb's copy keeps in-frame clones and lacks some. Clone size and V and J calls were adopted from that table, with D and trimming inferred from the DNA. Of some 78,000 clones in the sample, 65% to 85% were seen once. The TCR comes from a man aged 45-65 years with acute or convalescent COVID-19. What was sequenced was peripheral blood.

In DNA form, the CDR3 reads TGTGCCAGCAGCCCGGGGGACAGGGAGTATCAGCCCCAGCATTTT. This sequence encodes CASSPGDREYQPQHF. This rearrangement joins TRBV7-2 to TRBJ1-5; the match to TRBD1 covers 9 bases. The CDR3 has 15 residues. Trimming took 5 bases from V and 5 from J; bases not matched to a gene: 7. Germline assignment: CDR1 SGHTA and CDR2 FQGNSA.